The 13 T cell receptor beta chains presented below share a single source sample, sequenced in a study of T cells after yellow fever vaccination. Each CDR3 protein is one row after TCRdb ran MiXCR on the 5' RACE reads. The sample holds approximately 600,000 distinct CDR3 sequences, 9% to 15% seen once. The material was PBMCs, obtained on the day of the yellow fever booster vaccination. These TCRs come from a man between 25 and 39 years old who received the YFV17D yellow fever vaccine.

This clonotype was detected only a few times. The J gene is TRBJ2-1, the V gene TRBV9; D not resolved. V was trimmed by 5 bases and J by 8 bases, leaving 14 bases between them. The germline gives CDR1 SGDLS, CDR2 YYNGEE. The CDR3 has 13 residues. CDR3 in amino acids: CASSLGPRDEQFF. In nucleotides, the CDR3 is TGTGCCAGCAGTCTGGGTCCCCGGGATGAGCAGTTCTTC. Full variable domain (rest looked up from reference TRBV9 and TRBJ2-1): DSGVTQTPKHLITATGQRVTLRCSPRSGDLSVYWYQQSLDQGLQFLIQYYNGEERAKGNILERFSAQQFPDLHSELNLSSLELGDSALYFCASSLGPRDEQFFGPGTRLTVL.

The V and J genes are TRBV5-1 and TRBJ2-1; 7 bases agree with TRBD2. Germline V gene sequence: CDR1 SGHRS, CDR2 YFSETQ. V was clipped by 6 bases and J by 0 bases; unmatched bases: 15. The CDR3 is 18 amino acids. In DNA, the CDR3 is TGCGCCAGCACCCTCGCTCTAGCGGCGTTAAGCTCCTACAATGAGCAGTTCTTC. Translating gives CASTLALAALSSYNEQFF.

V gene TRBV5-5 combines with J gene TRBJ2-4; the D gene is possibly TRBD1 (5 bases). V was trimmed by 1 base and J by 0 bases, leaving 8 bases between them. CDR3 length: 15 residues. Germline-derived CDR1 and CDR2 are SGHKS and YYEKEE (reference sequence). This chain's CDR3 is CASSLNRLAKNIQYF. The CDR3 coding sequence is TGTGCCAGCAGCTTGAACAGGCTAGCCAAAAACATTCAGTACTTC.

This rearrangement joins TRBV20-1 to TRBJ2-1, with 13 bases identical to TRBD2. CDR3 size: 14 residues. Germline lookup yields CDR1 DFQATT and CDR2 SNEGSKA (reference sequence). Losses at the gene ends were 6 bases for V and 8 bases for J; bases not matched to a gene: 7. CDR3 bases: TGCAGTGCCCCGAGGACTAGCGGGAGTTATGAGCAGTTCTTC. Translated, it gives CSAPRTSGSYEQFF.

This sequence joins TRBV20-1 and TRBJ2-5, with D perhaps matching TRBD2 (5 bases). The CDR3 has 16 amino acids. V lost 4 bases to trimming and J lost 2 bases, with 20 bases between them. Germline CDR1 and CDR2: DFQATT and SNEGSKA (reference sequence). The DNA for the CDR3 is TGCAGTGCTAAATCGGCAGAAAAGCGGCTACAAGAGACCCAGTACTTC. Translated: CSAKSAEKRLQETQYF.

Only a few counts were recorded for this clonotype. V usage is TRBV7-8 and J usage is TRBJ1-6; D ambiguous. The CDR3 loop spans 13 amino acids. Between the trimmed V and J ends, which lost 1 base and 10 bases, there was a span of 8 bases. CDR1 and CDR2 (germline): SGHVS, FQNEAQ. DNA of the CDR3: TGTGCCAGCAGCTTAGGCGAGAACTCACCCCTCCACTTT. Encoded protein: CASSLGENSPLHF.

This clonotype was seen a few times. V gene TRBV20-1 combines with J gene TRBJ1-1; a weak D match, TRBD1 (6 bases). V was shortened by 6 bases and J by 5 bases, with 19 bases between the two germline ends. Looked up from germline, CDR1 is DFQATT and CDR2 is SNEGSKA (reference sequence). CDR3 length equals 14 residues. DNA of the CDR3: TGCAGTGCCGAACTTAGACAGGCGGGAACTGAAGCTTTCTTT. Translated, it gives CSAELRQAGTEAFF.

Concerning this clonotype itself: One end of the junction does not line up with germline, which may come from a read error. The V and J genes are TRBV19 and TRBJ2-7; 10 bases are shared with TRBD2. The CDR3 length is 16 residues. CDR1 LNHDA and CDR2 SQIVND come from the germline V gene (reference sequence). The CDR3 region has the DNA TGTGCCAGTACGTCCCCCATAGCGGGAGGCTCCAACGAGCAGTACTTC. Encoded protein: CASTSPIAGGSNEQYF.

In this sample, this clonotype turned up a few times. The genes are TRBV6-1 and TRBJ1-5, with a possible D match to TRBD1 (5 bases). Germline CDR1 and CDR2: MNHNS and SASEGT. CDR3 length: 15 residues. Trimming stripped 4 bases from V and 1 base from J, with 11 bases between. The CDR3 region has the DNA TGTGCCAGCAGTGCTCAGAGGGACAGCAATCAGCCCCAGCATTTT. Its protein is CASSAQRDSNQPQHF.

This clonotype was found many times. The rearrangement uses TRBV7-9 and TRBJ2-3; a weak D match, TRBD2 (5 bases). V lost 5 bases, J lost 2 bases, and 11 bases lay in between. The CDR3 runs to 14 residues. CDR1 and CDR2 (germline): SEHNR, FQNEAQ (reference sequence). Here the CDR3 reads CASSQRRDTDTQYF. Here the CDR3 DNA reads TGTGCCAGCAGCCAACGCCGGGACACAGATACGCAGTATTTT.

This clonotype has only a few counts. One end of the junction fails to match germline, which may point to a read error. This chain uses TRBV20-1 with TRBJ1-1; tentatively, D is TRBD1 (5 bases). CDR1 DFQATT and CDR2 SNEGSKA come from the germline V gene (reference sequence). This CDR3 is 14 amino acids long. The CDR3 protein is CSARELGLNTEAFF. CDR3 sequence (DNA): TGCAGTGCTCGAGAGTTGGGGCTGAACACTGAAGCTTTCTTT.

The V and J genes are TRBV4-3 and TRBJ2-7; tentatively, D is TRBD2 (6 bases). CDR1 LGHNA and CDR2 YSLEER come from the germline V gene. The CDR3 extends over 15 amino acids. Trimming cost V 2 bases and J 4 bases, with 15 bases left between them. The CDR3 is CASSQLDYKGYEQYF. CDR3 sequence (DNA): TGCGCCAGCAGCCAATTGGACTACAAGGGATACGAGCAGTACTTC.

V and J are TRBV6-1 and TRBJ2-1, with 7 bases identical to TRBD2. This CDR3 is 16 amino acids long. Germline lookup yields CDR1 MNHNS and CDR2 SASEGT. The V gene end was trimmed by 8 bases and the J gene end by 2 bases; junction bases not matched to a gene: 12. This CDR3 reads CASSTQRDFAYNEQFF. The CDR3 DNA is TGTGCCAGCTCAACACAGCGGGATTTCGCCTACAATGAGCAGTTCTTC.